The TCR beta chain under discussion was sequenced for a study of beta chain features in type 1 diabetes. Study observations and caveats: VDJ junctions from type 1 diabetes patients carried fewer insertions and larger deletions. Although PCR might favor shorter templates, it would do so equally in patients and controls. TCRB CDR3s from Type 1 diabetes patients were moderately but significantly shorter in all four CD4+ subsets.

About this clone itself: No antigen is known for it.

The entirety of the isolated RNA underwent reverse transcription, so expressed TCRB transcripts were sequenced. Profiled with immunoSEQ multiplex PCR; TCRdb holds only in-frame clones, not every one. The sample lists more than 15,000 clones, about 70% occurring once. CDR1 MDHEN and CDR2 SYDVKM come from the germline V gene. CDR3 length: 15 residues. Unmatched junction bases numbered 7, after V lost 5 bases and J lost 2 bases. The chain couples TRBV28 to TRBJ2-5, with TRBD2 matching over 8 bases. The specimen was stem cell memory CD4+ T cells from blood. The TCR comes from a man between 25 and 39 years old with type 1 diabetes. CDR3 DNA: TGTGCCAGCAGTGTTGCCAGCGGGGGACAAGAGACCCAGTACTTC. Translating it yields CASSVASGGQETQYF.